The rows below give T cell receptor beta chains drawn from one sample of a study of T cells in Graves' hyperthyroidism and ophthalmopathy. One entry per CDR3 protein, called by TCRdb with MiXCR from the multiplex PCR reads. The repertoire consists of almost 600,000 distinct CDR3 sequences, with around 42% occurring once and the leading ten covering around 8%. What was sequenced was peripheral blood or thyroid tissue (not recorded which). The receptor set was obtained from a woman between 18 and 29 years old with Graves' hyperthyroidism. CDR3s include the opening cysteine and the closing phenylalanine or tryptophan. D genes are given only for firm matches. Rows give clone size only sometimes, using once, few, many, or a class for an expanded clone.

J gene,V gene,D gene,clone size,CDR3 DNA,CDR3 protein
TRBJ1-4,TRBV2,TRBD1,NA,TGTGCCAGCAGCGCGGGACAGGGGCAGCTCAACGAAAAACTGTTTTTT,CASSAGQGQLNEKLFF
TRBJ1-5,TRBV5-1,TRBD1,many,TGCGCCAGCAGCCCGACAGGGGGTTATAGCAATCAGCCCCAGCATTTT,CASSPTGGYSNQPQHF
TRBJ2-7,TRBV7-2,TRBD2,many,TGTGCCAGCAGCTTACAGGTGGGACTAGCGGATTACGAGCAGTACTTC,CASSLQVGLADYEQYF
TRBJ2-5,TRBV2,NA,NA,TGTGCCAGCAGTGAAGGGTGGTGGGGAGAGACCCAGTACTTC,CASSEGWWGETQYF
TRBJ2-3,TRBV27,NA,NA,TGTGCCAGCAGTTACGGCGGGAGCACAGATACGCAGTATTTT,CASSYGGSTDTQYF
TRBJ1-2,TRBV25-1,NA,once,TGTGCCAGCGTTGGCCGCGTAGCTAACTATGGCTACACCTTC,CASVGRVANYGYTF
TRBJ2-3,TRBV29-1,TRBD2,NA,TGCAGCGTTGAGCTAGCGGGAACTAGCACAGATACGCAGTATTTT,CSVELAGTSTDTQYF
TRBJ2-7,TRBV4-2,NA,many,TGTGCCAGCAGCCAATATAGGGCCTACGAGCAGTACTTC,CASSQYRAYEQYF
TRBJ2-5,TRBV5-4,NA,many,TGTGCCAGCAGCCCCATTTCCCGGGACTCACAAGAGACCCAGTACTTC,CASSPISRDSQETQYF
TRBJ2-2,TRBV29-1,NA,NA,TGCAGCAGTTCCCGACGGGCGTTACTCACCGGGGAGCTGTTTTTT,CSSSRRALLTGELFF
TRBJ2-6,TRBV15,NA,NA,TGTGCCGCCAGCAGCTTGGTTGGGGCCAACGTCCTGACTTTC,CAASSLVGANVLTF
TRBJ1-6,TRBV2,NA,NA,TGTGCCAGCAGTGACATAGGACAGTTGAATTCACCCCTCCACTTT,CASSDIGQLNSPLHF
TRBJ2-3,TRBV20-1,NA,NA,TGCAGTGCTAGAACCCGGAGGCGTCTTACAGATACGCAGTATTTT,CSARTRRRLTDTQYF
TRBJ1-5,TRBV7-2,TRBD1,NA,TGCGCCAGCAGCCAAGTCTGGAGGGGGCTCGGGGGGCAGCCCCAGCATTTT,CASSQVWRGLGGQPQHF
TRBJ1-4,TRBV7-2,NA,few,TGTGCCTGGAGCGCATATGGTGCAAGTAGTTTTGGCGAAAAACTGTTTTTT,CAWSAYGASSFGEKLFF
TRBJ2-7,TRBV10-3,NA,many,TGTGCCATCAGGGAGGCAGGGATGTCCTACGAGCAGTACTTC,CAIREAGMSYEQYF
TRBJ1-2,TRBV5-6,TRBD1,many,TGTGCCAGCAGCAATCTGGACAGGGGCAAAGGCTACACCTTC,CASSNLDRGKGYTF
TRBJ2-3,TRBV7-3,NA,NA,TGTGCCAGCAGCTTAATGGGTCCCGCTTCGCAGTATTTT,CASSLMGPASQYF
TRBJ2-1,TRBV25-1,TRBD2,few,TGTGCCAGCTCGGGCAGTAGCGGGGTCTCCTACAATGAGCAGTTCTTC,CASSGSSGVSYNEQFF
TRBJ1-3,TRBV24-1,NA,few,TGTGCCACCAGTGATTTCGGGGTCATCTGCTCTGGAAACACCATATATTTT,CATSDFGVICSGNTIYF
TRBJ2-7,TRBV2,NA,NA,TGTGCCAGCAGCCAAGAGCGGAGATCCTCCTACGAGCAGTACTTC,CASSQERRSSYEQYF
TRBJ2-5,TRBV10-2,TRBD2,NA,TGCGCCAGCTGGGGACTAGCGGGAACTGAGACCCAGTACTTC,CASWGLAGTETQYF
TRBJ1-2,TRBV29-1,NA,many,TGCAGCGTTGAGCCAGGTCCCGGCTATGGCTACACCTTC,CSVEPGPGYGYTF
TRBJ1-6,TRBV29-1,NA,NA,TGCAGCTTGTTCTCGGGGCTCACCGGGGAAACAGGTCGGTCACCCCTCCACTTT,CSLFSGLTGETGRSPLHF
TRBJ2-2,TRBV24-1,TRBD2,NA,TGTGCCACCAGTGACACCGGGACTAGCGGGGAGCTGTTTTTT,CATSDTGTSGELFF
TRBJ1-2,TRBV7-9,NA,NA,TGTGCCAGCAGCTTAGATCAGGGCGCGGACTATGGCTACACCTTC,CASSLDQGADYGYTF
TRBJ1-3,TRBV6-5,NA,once,TGTGCCAGCAGTGAAGTGGCTAGCGGATACACCATATATTTT,CASSEVASGYTIYF
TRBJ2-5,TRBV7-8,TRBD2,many,TGTGCCAGCAGCTTAGCCAAGGGACTAGCAGGGACCCAGTACTTC,CASSLAKGLAGTQYF
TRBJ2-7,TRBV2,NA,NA,TGTGCCAGCAGCCTCTTCGAAGGCAGGAGCTCCTACGAGCAGTACTTC,CASSLFEGRSSYEQYF
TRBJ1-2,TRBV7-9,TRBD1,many,TGTGCCAGCAGTACGACAGGGATCGATGGCTACACCTTC,CASSTTGIDGYTF
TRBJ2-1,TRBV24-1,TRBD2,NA,TGTGCCACCAGTGATTTCCCCGGGACTAGCGGGCCTGAGCAGTTCTTC,CATSDFPGTSGPEQFF
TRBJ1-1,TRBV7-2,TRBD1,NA,TGTGCCAGCAGCTGGACAGGGGACTATGGCTACACTGAAGCTTTCTTT,CASSWTGDYGYTEAFF
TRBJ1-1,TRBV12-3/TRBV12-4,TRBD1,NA,TGTGCCACCCGGAGGTGGGGACAGACCAACACTGAAGCTTTCTTT,CATRRWGQTNTEAFF
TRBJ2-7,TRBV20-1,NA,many,TGCAGTGCTAGAGTCACGCGGGGGCCCTACGAGCAGTACTTC,CSARVTRGPYEQYF
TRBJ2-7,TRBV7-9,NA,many,TGTGCCAGCAGCTTAGCGGGTACGCAGACCTACGAGCAGTACTTC,CASSLAGTQTYEQYF
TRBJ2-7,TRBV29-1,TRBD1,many,TGCAGCGTTGACGATCGAAGCCGGACAGGGAGCGGCTACGAGCAGTACTTC,CSVDDRSRTGSGYEQYF
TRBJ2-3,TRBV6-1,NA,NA,TGTGCCATCAGTGACCCAGCGTTGGACCGGAATACGCAGTATTTT,CAISDPALDRNTQYF
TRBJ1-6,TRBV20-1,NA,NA,TGCAGTGCTAGAGATGGGGCGCGGACCTATAATTCACCCCTCCACTTT,CSARDGARTYNSPLHF
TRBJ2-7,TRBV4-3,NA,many,TGCGCCAGCAGCCGGCTGAGGACAGAGTTGAACTACGAGCAGTACTTC,CASSRLRTELNYEQYF
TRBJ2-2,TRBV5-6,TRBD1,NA,TGTGCCAGCAGCGTACCGGGACAGGGGGCGGGCACCGGGGAGCTGTTTTTT,CASSVPGQGAGTGELFF
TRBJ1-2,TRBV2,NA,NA,TGTGCCAGCAGCTTATTTCTTGGAGAGACTCTCTATGGCTACACCTTC,CASSLFLGETLYGYTF
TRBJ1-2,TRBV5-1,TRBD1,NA,TGCGCCAGCAGCTCACCAGGGGGGGCCTACACCTTC,CASSSPGGAYTF
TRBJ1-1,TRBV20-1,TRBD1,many,TGCAGTCCTACGGTCACCCAGGGGGACACTGAAGCTTTCTTT,CSPTVTQGDTEAFF
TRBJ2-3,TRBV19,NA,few,TGTGCCAGTAGTACCCAACTAGTGAGGGGCACAGATACGCAGTATTTT,CASSTQLVRGTDTQYF
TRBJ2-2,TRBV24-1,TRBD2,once,TGTACCACCACCGGGACTAGCGGGACCCCGGGGATCGGGGAGCTGTTTTTT,CTTTGTSGTPGIGELFF
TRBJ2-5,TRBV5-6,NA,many,TGTGCCAGCAGCGCCGTCAGCGTCTACCAAGAGACCCAGTACTTC,CASSAVSVYQETQYF
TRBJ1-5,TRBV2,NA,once,TGTGCCAGCAGGGGCAGGCAACCGGGACAGCATTTT,CASRGRQPGQHF
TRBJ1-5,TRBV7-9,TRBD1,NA,TGTGCCAGCAGCCTGGGACAGGGGGCGCGGGGTCAGCCCCAGCATTTT,CASSLGQGARGQPQHF
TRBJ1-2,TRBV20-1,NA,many,TGCAGTGCTAGCGAAGTCCTCCGGGGTGGCTACACCTTC,CSASEVLRGGYTF
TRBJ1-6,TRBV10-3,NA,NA,TGTGCCATCAGTGACCCTGTCCCGGGACAAGGATCACCCCTCCACTTT,CAISDPVPGQGSPLHF
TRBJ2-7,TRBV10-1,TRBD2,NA,TGCGCCAGCAGCCACCGGGCGGGAGGCTCCTACGAGCAGTACTTC,CASSHRAGGSYEQYF
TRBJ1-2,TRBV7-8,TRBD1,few,TGTGCCAGCAGCTCCGGGACAGGGGGTCGTGGCTACACCTTC,CASSSGTGGRGYTF
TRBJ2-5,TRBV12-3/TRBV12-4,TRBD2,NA,TGTGCCAGCAGTTTATATGGGGGAGGGCCTGGGCAAGAGACCCAGTACTTC,CASSLYGGGPGQETQYF
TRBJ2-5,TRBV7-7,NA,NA,TGTGCCAGCAGCTTGGTTACAGTTTTGGAGACCCAGTACTTC,CASSLVTVLETQYF
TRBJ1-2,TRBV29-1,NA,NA,TGCAGTCCAATAGGACCCGACGGTAACTATGGCTACACCTTC,CSPIGPDGNYGYTF
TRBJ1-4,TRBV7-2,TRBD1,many,TGTGCCAGCAGCTTCTACAGGGGAGGAGGAGAAAAACTGTTTTTT,CASSFYRGGGEKLFF
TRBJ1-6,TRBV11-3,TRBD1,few,TGTGCCAGCAGCTTAGTCCAGGGGGTCGATAATTCACCCCTCCACTTT,CASSLVQGVDNSPLHF
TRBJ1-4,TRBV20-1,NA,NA,TGCAGTGCTAGATACGGGAACACTGAAAAACTGTTTTTT,CSARYGNTEKLFF
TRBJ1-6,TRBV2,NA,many,TGTGCCAGCAGTGAAGCGTGGCAGCAGAATTCACCCCTCCACTTT,CASSEAWQQNSPLHF